This T cell receptor beta chain appears in the sequencing data of a study of Ad26.COV2.S vaccination and SARS-CoV-2 variants. This CDR3 region has 14 residues. Germline CDR1 is LNHNV and CDR2 is YYDKDF (reference sequence). V shed 9 bases and J shed 4 bases, with 16 bases lying between them. Sequencing used immunoSEQ multiplex PCR; TCRdb keeps in-frame clones, though not all of them. The sample yields around 350,000 clones, approximately 84% seen once. Treatment denoted: over 15 received Ad26.COV2.S at low or high dose, single or two shots; 5 received placebo; per-sample allocation not given. Collection of samples fell on day 63 after the first vaccine or placebo injection.

The sequence was obtained from a person between 18 and 65 years old who received the Ad26.COV2.S COVID-19 vaccine or a placebo. This rearrangement joins TRBV15 to TRBJ2-1; D might be TRBD2 (7 bases). The input for sequencing was peripheral blood, taken in a trial of Ad26.COV2.S vaccine versus placebo. CDR3 loop: CATYGGGSYNEQFF. DNA of the CDR3: TGTGCCACGTATGGCGGGGGCTCTTACAATGAGCAGTTCTTC.